One and the same sample provided the 3 T cell receptor beta chains below, sequenced in a study of T cell changes during pregnancy in multiple sclerosis. This table comes from immunoSEQ multiplex PCR, and its TCRdb copy is limited to in-frame clones, with some not included. Of tens of thousands of clones listed, 85% to 95% were seen once; the top ten hold under 3.5%. The sequencing used CD8+ T cells from peripheral blood mononuclear cells, collected in the third trimester of pregnancy. These receptors all come from a female donor in good health, enrolled as a control in a pregnancy study.

The gene calls are TRBV4-2 and TRBJ2-3; the match to TRBD2 covers 11 bases. The CDR3 totals 18 residues. Germline CDR1 LGHNA, CDR2 YNFKEQ. The J segment lost 5 bases and the V segment lost 2 bases, leaving 12 bases of the junction unmatched. CDR3: CASSQLFLAGGDGDTQYF. In nucleotides, the CDR3 is TGTGCCAGCAGCCAATTATTCCTAGCGGGGGGTGACGGAGATACGCAGTATTTT.

The J gene is TRBJ2-3, the V gene TRBV6-1, with D tentatively TRBD2 (5 bases). The germline V gene encodes CDR1 MNHNS and CDR2 SASEGT. Trimming cost V 3 bases and J 0 bases, with 16 bases left between them. The CDR3 spans 17 residues. The CDR3 spells CASSEVAGGLSTDTQYF. The CDR3, as DNA: TGTGCCAGCAGTGAGGTGGCGGGCGGCCTTAGCACAGATACGCAGTATTTT.

V usage is TRBV4-2 and J usage is TRBJ1-5; 7 nucleotides agree with TRBD1. There are 15 residues in the CDR3. V lost 1 base, J lost 1 base, and 1 base stayed unmatched. CDR1 and CDR2 from the germline V gene are LGHNA and YNFKEQ. CDR3: CASSQGQGSNQPQHF. The CDR3 DNA is TGTGCCAGCAGCCAAGGACAGGGCAGCAATCAGCCCCAGCATTTT.